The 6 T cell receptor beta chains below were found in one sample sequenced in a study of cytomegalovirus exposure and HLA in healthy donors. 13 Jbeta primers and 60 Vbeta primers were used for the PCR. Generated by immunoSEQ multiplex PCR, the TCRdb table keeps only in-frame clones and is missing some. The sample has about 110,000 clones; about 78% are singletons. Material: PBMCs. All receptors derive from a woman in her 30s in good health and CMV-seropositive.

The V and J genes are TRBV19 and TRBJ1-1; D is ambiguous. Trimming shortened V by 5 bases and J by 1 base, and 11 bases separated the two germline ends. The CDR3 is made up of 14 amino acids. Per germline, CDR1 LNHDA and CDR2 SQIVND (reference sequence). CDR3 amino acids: CASSFKTGNTEAFF. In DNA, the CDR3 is TGTGCCAGTAGTTTTAAGACGGGGAACACTGAAGCTTTCTTT.

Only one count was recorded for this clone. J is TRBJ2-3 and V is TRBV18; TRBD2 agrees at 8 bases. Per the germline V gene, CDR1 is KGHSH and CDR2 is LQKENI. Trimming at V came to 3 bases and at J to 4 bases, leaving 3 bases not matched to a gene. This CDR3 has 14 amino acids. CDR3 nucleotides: TGTGCCAGCTCACCGAGGACTAGCCCAGATACGCAGTATTTT. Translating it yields CASSPRTSPDTQYF.

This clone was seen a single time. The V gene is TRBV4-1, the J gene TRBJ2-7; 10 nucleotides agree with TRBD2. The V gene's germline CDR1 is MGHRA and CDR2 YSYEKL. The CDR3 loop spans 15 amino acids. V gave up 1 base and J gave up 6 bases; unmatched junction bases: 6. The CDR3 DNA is TGCGCCAGCAGCCAAGGTAGCGGGGGGCGGGGCGAGCAGTACTTC. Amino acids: CASSQGSGGRGEQYF.

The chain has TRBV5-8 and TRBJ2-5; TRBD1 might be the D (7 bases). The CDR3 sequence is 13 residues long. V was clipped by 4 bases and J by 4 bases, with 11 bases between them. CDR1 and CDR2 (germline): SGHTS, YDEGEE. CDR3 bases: TGTGCCAGCAGCCGACAGGGAGGAGAGACCCAGTACTTC. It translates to CASSRQGGETQYF. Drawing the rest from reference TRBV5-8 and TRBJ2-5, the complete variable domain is EAGVTQSPTHLIKTRGQQATLRCSPISGHTSVYWYQQALGLGLQFLLWYDEGEERNRGNFPPRFSGRQFPNYSSELNVNALELEDSALYLCASSRQGGETQYFGPGTRLLVL.

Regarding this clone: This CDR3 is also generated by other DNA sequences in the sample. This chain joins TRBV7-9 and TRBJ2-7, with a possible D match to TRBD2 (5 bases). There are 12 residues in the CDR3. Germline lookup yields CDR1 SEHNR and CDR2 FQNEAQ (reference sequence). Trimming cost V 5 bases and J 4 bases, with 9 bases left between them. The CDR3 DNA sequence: TGTGCCAGCAGCCTGTCGGGGTACGAGCAGTACTTC. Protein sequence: CASSLSGYEQYF.

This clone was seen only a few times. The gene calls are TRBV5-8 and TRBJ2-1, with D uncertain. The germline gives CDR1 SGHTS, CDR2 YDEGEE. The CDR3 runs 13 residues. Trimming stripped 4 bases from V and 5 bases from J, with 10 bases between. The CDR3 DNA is TGTGCCAGCAGCATCTATAACGACAATGAGCAGTTCTTC. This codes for CASSIYNDNEQFF.